The 19 T cell receptor beta chains reported below all come from one sample, sequenced in a study of blood T cell repertoires in COVID-19. TCRdb's copy holds only in-frame clones and misses some; the assay was immunoSEQ multiplex PCR. This sample has 65,000 to 70,000 clones, with roughly 80% found just once. Input material: peripheral blood. These receptors all come from a man aged 55 to 70 with acute or convalescent COVID-19.

The rearrangement links TRBV7-2 to TRBJ2-2, with TRBD2 matching 9 bases. The CDR3 sequence is 16 residues long. With V trimmed by 5 bases and J by 5 bases, 9 bases remained unmatched. Germline V gene lookup returns CDR1 SGHTA and CDR2 FQGNSA. CDR3 in amino acids: CASSQGLAGATGELFF. In DNA, the CDR3 is TGTGCCAGCAGCCAAGGGTTAGCGGGGGCAACCGGGGAGCTGTTTTTT.

This chain joins TRBV7-9 and TRBJ2-3; the match to TRBD2 covers 8 bases. The CDR3 length is 17 residues. Germline values: CDR1 SEHNR, CDR2 FQNEAQ (reference sequence). The V gene end was trimmed by 5 bases and the J gene end by 4 bases; junction bases not matched to a gene: 14. CDR3: CASSPGGGRRGADTQYF. The CDR3 DNA reads TGTGCCAGCAGCCCCGGGGGGGGGCGGCGAGGGGCAGATACGCAGTATTTT.

This clone has a count of ten or more. V is TRBV6-5 and J is TRBJ2-1; 7 bases map to TRBD1. The CDR3 extends over 12 amino acids. Germline lookup yields CDR1 MNHEY and CDR2 SVGAGI. V was clipped by 5 bases and J by 6 bases; unmatched bases: 1. CDR3 nucleotide sequence: TGTGCCAGCAGTAGGACAGGCAATGAGCAGTTCTTC. Translating gives CASSRTGNEQFF.

V is TRBV11-1 and J is TRBJ1-2, with TRBD1 matching over 8 bases. Germline lookup yields CDR1 SGHAT and CDR2 FQDESV (reference sequence). The CDR3 totals 14 residues. Trimming at V came to 5 bases and at J to 6 bases, leaving 8 bases not matched to a gene. The CDR3 here is CASSRTGKINGYTF. CDR3 DNA: TGTGCCAGCAGCCGGACAGGGAAAATTAATGGCTACACCTTC.

V gene TRBV5-1 combines with J gene TRBJ1-5; D gene ambiguous. CDR3 size: 15 residues. V was cut by 0 bases and J by 3 bases, with 10 bases left in between. The germline V gene has CDR1 SGHRS and CDR2 YFSETQ. Here the CDR3 DNA reads TGCGCCAGCAGCTTGGCCGGGGATCTCAATCAGCCCCAGCATTTT. Translating gives CASSLAGDLNQPQHF.

J is TRBJ2-2 and V is TRBV15, with TRBD2 matching over 7 bases. J lost 1 base, V lost 1 base, and 18 bases had no gene match. This CDR3 is 21 amino acids long. The germline CDR1 and CDR2 sequences are LNHNV and YYDKDF (reference sequence). CDR3: CATSRGGEGGITALNTGELFF. CDR3 in DNA: TGTGCCACCAGCAGAGGTGGGGAGGGAGGTATCACCGCTTTGAACACCGGGGAGCTGTTTTTT.

The chain recombines TRBV19 with TRBJ1-1; TRBD1 matches 7 bases. Trimming took 4 bases from V and 0 from J; bases not matched to a gene: 2. Per the germline V gene, CDR1 is LNHDA and CDR2 is SQIVND (reference sequence). The length of the CDR3 is 14 residues. CDR3 residues: CASSRGQLNTEAFF. The CDR3 DNA is TGTGCCAGTAGTAGGGGACAGCTGAACACTGAAGCTTTCTTT.

This chain links TRBV2 with TRBJ1-6; tentatively, D is TRBD1 (5 bases). V lost 4 bases to trimming and J lost 8 bases, with 9 bases between them. Germline V gene sequence: CDR1 SNHLY, CDR2 FYNNEI. The CDR3 has 13 residues. In DNA, the CDR3 is TGTGCCAGCAGTGGACAGTGGGATTCACCCCTCCACTTT. It encodes CASSGQWDSPLHF.

V is TRBV7-2 and J is TRBJ2-5, with 11 bases identical to TRBD2. Germline CDR1 reads SGHTA; CDR2 reads FQGNSA. Trimming cost V 1 base and J 5 bases; bases outside gene matches: 9. The CDR3 has 17 amino acids. Here the CDR3 reads CASSLVTSGGFEETQYF. DNA of the CDR3: TGTGCCAGCAGCTTAGTTACTAGCGGGGGATTTGAGGAGACCCAGTACTTC. Together with reference TRBV7-2 and TRBJ2-5, the CDR3 gives the full variable domain: GAGVSQSPSNKVTEKGKDVELRCDPISGHTALYWYRQSLGQGLEFLIYFQGNSAPDKSGLPSDRFSAERTGGSVSTLTIQRTQQEDSAVYLCASSLVTSGGFEETQYFGPGTRLLVL.

The chain uses TRBV4-2 and TRBJ2-7, with 7 bases lining up with TRBD1. CDR3 size: 15 residues. V was pared by 4 bases and J by 2 bases, with 8 bases of the junction left unmatched. The germline CDR1 and CDR2 sequences are LGHNA and YNFKEQ. CDR3 in DNA: TGTGCCAGCAGCCTCCGGGACAGCCCAACCTACGAGCAGTACTTC. As protein: CASSLRDSPTYEQYF.

The chain is built from TRBV29-1 and TRBJ2-1, with D possibly TRBD1 on 8 matching bases. V lost 3 bases and J lost 5, with 14 bases in between. The CDR3 loop spans 14 amino acids. From germline, CDR1 is SQVTM and CDR2 ANQGSEA. In DNA form, the CDR3 reads TGCAGCGTTGAGACAGGGGAGGGGAACAATGAGCAGTTCTTC. It yields the protein CSVETGEGNNEQFF.

The genes are TRBV5-5 and TRBJ2-7; the D gene is possibly TRBD1 (6 bases). Per the germline V gene, CDR1 is SGHKS and CDR2 is YYEKEE (reference sequence). V lost 6 bases, J lost 4 bases, and 17 bases lay in between. This CDR3 is 14 amino acids long. In DNA, the CDR3 is TGTGCCAGCATCCCGTCAGGGACACGGTACGAGCAGTACTTC. Protein product: CASIPSGTRYEQYF.

The chain recombines TRBV3-1 (or the pseudogene TRBV3-2) with TRBJ1-6; 7 nucleotides align to TRBD1. The CDR3 has 13 amino acids. Germline V gene data show CDR1 as LGHDT and CDR2 as YNNKEL (reference sequence). The V and J ends lost 8 bases and 8 bases, in that order; junction bases with no gene match: 6. CDR3 amino acids: CASGTVYDSPLHF. The CDR3 coding sequence is TGTGCCAGCGGGACAGTGTACGATTCACCCCTCCACTTT.

To note about this clone: The junction differs from germline at one of its ends, possibly a read error. In the same sample, other DNA sequences code for this CDR3. The V gene is TRBV5-1, the J gene TRBJ1-5; 7 bases fit TRBD1. This CDR3 is 16 amino acids long. Germline values: CDR1 SGHRS, CDR2 YFSETQ. The CDR3 loop is CASSLDPTGNNQPQHF. In nucleotides, the CDR3 is TGCGCCAGCAGCTTGGACCCGACAGGGAACAATCAACCCCAGCATTTT.

The chain has TRBV30 and TRBJ1-5, with 9 bases matching TRBD1. Unmatched junction bases numbered 7, after V lost 7 bases and J lost 3 bases. Germline assignment: CDR1 GTSNPN and CDR2 SVGIG (reference sequence). The CDR3 spans 14 residues. CDR3 sequence (DNA): TGTGCCTCCGGGACAGGGAGGGTCAATCAGCCCCAGCATTTT. Its translation: CASGTGRVNQPQHF.

The rearrangement joins TRBV7-3 to TRBJ1-2; 11 nucleotides line up with TRBD1. Germline V gene lookup returns CDR1 SGHTA and CDR2 FQGTGA. The length of the CDR3 is 14 residues. Trimming took 4 bases from V and 7 from J; bases not matched to a gene: 5. In DNA, the CDR3 is TGTGCCAGCAGCTCCGGACAGGGGGCGTTTGGCTACACCTTC. This translates into CASSSGQGAFGYTF.

A word on this clone: Additional DNA sequences in this sample encode the identical CDR3. The chain recombines TRBV5-6 with TRBJ2-7; 7 bases fit TRBD1. This CDR3 spans 14 amino acids. Looked up from germline, CDR1 is SGHDT and CDR2 is YYEEEE. The V and J ends lost 0 bases and 2 bases, in that order; junction bases with no gene match: 2. The CDR3 nucleotides are TGTGCCAGCAGCTTGGGACAGGGAGCCTACGAGCAGTACTTC. This encodes CASSLGQGAYEQYF.

This clone was counted between two and nine times. The genes are TRBV10-2 and TRBJ1-1; 10 bases map to TRBD1. The CDR3 length is 17 residues. The J segment lost 4 bases and the V segment lost 6 bases, leaving 14 bases of the junction unmatched. Germline values: CDR1 WSHSY, CDR2 SAAADI. The CDR3 is CASRHDRGRFDGTEAFF. In DNA form, the CDR3 reads TGCGCCAGCAGACATGACAGGGGGCGTTTCGATGGCACTGAAGCTTTCTTT.

The chain uses TRBV19 and TRBJ2-5; D is unclear. Trimming took 0 bases from V and 3 from J, leaving 5 bases between them. CDR3 size: 13 residues. Germline V lookup: CDR1 LNHDA, CDR2 SQIVND (reference sequence). The chain's CDR3 is CASSIDTEETQYF. DNA for the CDR3: TGTGCCAGTAGTATAGATACGGAAGAGACCCAGTACTTC.